The present T cell receptor beta chain was sequenced within a study of Ad26.COV2.S vaccination and SARS-CoV-2 variants. Whole-study context: Vaccine-arm donor from the placebo-controlled COV1001 Ad26.COV2.S trial. Intramuscular Ad26.COV2.S doses were given once or twice, 56 days apart.

Treatment in this sample: some 19 received Ad26.COV2.S at low or high dose, single or two shots; about 5 received placebo; per-sample allocation not given. The investigators took samples on day 63 after the first vaccine or placebo injection. TCRdb keeps only in-frame clones here, not all; method: immunoSEQ multiplex PCR. The profile shows around 340,000 clones, about 87% of them singletons. Germline values: CDR1 SGHRS, CDR2 YFSETQ. Trimming stripped 4 bases from V and 1 base from J, with 12 bases between. This CDR3 is 14 amino acids long. This chain joins TRBV5-1 and TRBJ2-7; D possibly corresponds to TRBD2 (6 bases). The receptor's source is a person between 18 and 65 years old who received the Ad26.COV2.S COVID-19 vaccine or a placebo. Material: peripheral blood, obtained in a trial of Ad26.COV2.S vaccine versus placebo. CDR3 region: CASSPDGTSYEQYF. The DNA for the CDR3 is TGCGCCAGCAGCCCCGACGGGACTTCCTACGAGCAGTACTTC. The full variable domain, with the rest looked up from reference TRBV5-1 and TRBJ2-7, is KAGVTQTPRYLIKTRGQQVTLSCSPISGHRSVSWYQQTPGQGLQFLFEYFSETQRNKGNFPGRFSGRQFSNSRSEMNVSTLELGDSALYLCASSPDGTSYEQYFGPGTRLTVT.